This TCR beta chain emerged from a study of beta chain features in type 1 diabetes. This CDR3 contains 13 residues. The germline V gene has CDR1 MNHEY and CDR2 SMNVEV (reference sequence). Trimming took off 6 bases at V and 2 bases at J, with 10 bases between the two ends. General study points: TCRB CDR3s from Type 1 diabetes patients were moderately but significantly shorter in all four CD4+ subsets. The similarity of naive, central memory and Treg TCRB repertoires appeared greater among patients than among healthy donors.

Of the isolated RNA, all was reverse transcribed, and so the sequenced material was expressed TCRB transcripts. TCRdb's copy holds only in-frame clones and misses some; the assay was immunoSEQ multiplex PCR. The sample contains 600,000 to 700,000 clones, 9.5% to 15% of which appear only once. Regarding this clone: Its antigen remains unknown.

V gene TRBV27 combines with J gene TRBJ2-5; D is uncertain. The material sequenced was naive CD4+ T cells from blood. The receptor comes from a man aged 25 to 40 with type 1 diabetes. The CDR3 loop reads CASRGFVQETQYF. CDR3 DNA: TGTGCCAGCAGGGGGTTCGTACAAGAGACCCAGTACTTC.